Below, one T cell receptor beta chain is given with its context. The data derive from a study of blood T cell repertoires in COVID-19. Turning to the study itself: Specimens from acute and convalescent COVID-19 originated in the United States, Italy and Spain. The cDNA or gDNA used as material had been derived from T cells, B-cell-depleted T cells, or PBMCs.

In the source study's methods: Amplification with reference gene primers provided the estimates of nucleated cell counts. Using immunoSEQ multiplex PCR, the repertoire was profiled, and TCRdb retains in-frame clones only, with some absent. Clone size and V and J calls were adopted from that table, with D and trimming inferred from the DNA. The repertoire holds 70,000 or so clones, with 80% to 90% as singletons. Trimming cost V 6 bases and J 3 bases; bases outside gene matches: 8. The germline V gene has CDR1 PRHDT and CDR2 FYEKMQ (reference sequence). The CDR3 consists of 16 residues. Sequenced sample: peripheral blood. The V gene is TRBV13, the J gene TRBJ2-3; 11 bases align to TRBD2. This clonotype originated in a woman aged 80 or older with active COVID-19. The CDR3 loop reads CASSLTSGRSTDTQYF. The CDR3, as DNA: TGTGCCAGCAGTCTAACTAGCGGGAGATCGACAGATACGCAGTATTTT.